These T cell receptor beta chains were read from a single sample in a study of blood T cells in healthy people across ages. MiXCR was run by TCRdb on the 5' RACE reads, yielding one entry per CDR3 protein. The sample consists of almost 550,000 distinct CDR3 sequences, less than 25% of them appearing once. This sample also belongs to another study, concerning T cells of mothers and their children.

The sequenced material came from blood. The receptors come from a boy younger than 18 in good health. CDR3s include the opening cysteine and the closing phenylalanine or tryptophan. D genes are given only for firm matches. Expanded clones get a size class; other rows say once, few or many, or leave the size out.

CDR3aa,CDR3nt,abundance,j_gene,v_gene,d_gene
CASSQDGRGQGNGELFF,TGTGCCAGCAGCCAAGATGGGAGAGGACAGGGGAACGGGGAGCTGTTTTTT,-,TRBJ2-2,TRBV4-2,TRBD1
CASSYGVVGVSPLHF,TGTGCCAGCAGTTACGGAGTTGTGGGGGTTTCACCCCTCCACTTT,few,TRBJ1-6,TRBV6-5,-
CAWSVSGRSKYTQYF,TGTGCCTGGAGTGTATCCGGACGGTCTAAATATACGCAGTATTTT,few,TRBJ2-3,TRBV30,-
CASSGKSHRTGANVLTF,TGTGCCAGCAGCGGGAAGAGTCACCGAACTGGGGCCAACGTCCTGACTTTC,few,TRBJ2-6,TRBV9,-
CASRGAQGTYEQYF,TGTGCCAGCAGAGGAGCACAGGGAACCTACGAGCAGTACTTC,few,TRBJ2-7,TRBV11-2,-
CSAADLGDALEKLFF,TGCAGTGCGGCGGATCTGGGGGACGCCCTTGAAAAACTGTTTTTT,many,TRBJ1-4,TRBV20-1,-
CASSRPGESTEAFF,TGTGCCAGCTCACGGCCAGGGGAGAGCACTGAAGCTTTCTTT,-,TRBJ1-1,TRBV18,-
CASSPQTASWTQYF,TGTGCCAGCAGTCCTCAGACGGCGTCTTGGACCCAGTACTTC,-,TRBJ2-5,TRBV27,-
CASSDRQGARSPDTQYF,TGCGCCAGCAGTGACCGACAGGGGGCCAGGTCCCCAGATACGCAGTATTTT,few,TRBJ2-3,TRBV10-2,TRBD1
CASSLSGANYGYTF,TGTGCCAGCAGTTTATCGGGCGCTAACTATGGCTACACCTTC,few,TRBJ1-2,TRBV27,-
CASSRKAPGSSYEQYF,TGTGCCAGCAGCAGAAAGGCCCCGGGGAGCTCCTACGAGCAGTACTTC,few,TRBJ2-7,TRBV5-6,-
CASSVTRGAGGPYEQFF,TGCGCCAGCAGCGTCACGCGTGGAGCGGGAGGGCCGTATGAGCAGTTCTTC,few,TRBJ2-1,TRBV5-1,TRBD2
CASSTKTFRRPGYEQYF,TGTGCCAGCAGCACCAAAACCTTTCGGCGTCCGGGCTACGAGCAGTACTTC,-,TRBJ2-7,TRBV21-1,-
CASSGQMSYEQYF,TGTGCCAGCAGCGGACAGATGAGCTACGAGCAGTACTTC,-,TRBJ2-7,TRBV7-8,-
CASSLAGGPREQYF,TGTGCCAGCAGCTTAGCGGGGGGGCCGAGAGAGCAGTACTTC,many,TRBJ2-7,TRBV7-2,-
CASSQGSYYKQYF,TGTGCCAGCAGCCAAGGCAGTTACTACAAGCAGTACTTC,-,TRBJ2-7,TRBV14,-
CASSLGGQAFF,TGTGCCAGCAGTTTGGGAGGGCAAGCTTTCTTT,many,TRBJ1-1,TRBV12-3/TRBV12-4,-
CVSSLSGVEQFF,TGTGTCAGCAGCTTATCGGGAGTTGAGCAGTTCTTC,-,TRBJ2-1,TRBV7-8,-
CASSSKAGASGEQYF,TGTGCCAGCAGCTCGAAAGCGGGAGCCTCAGGAGAGCAGTACTTC,-,TRBJ2-7,TRBV7-9,TRBD2
CASSQWIGNYEQYF,TGTGCCAGCAGCCAGTGGATAGGAAACTACGAGCAGTACTTC,few,TRBJ2-7,TRBV3-1,-
CASSPPRRHEQYF,TGTGCCAGCAGCCCGCCACGCAGGCACGAGCAGTACTTC,few,TRBJ2-7,TRBV7-9,-
CAISASLMNTEAFF,TGTGCCATCAGTGCGAGTTTAATGAACACTGAAGCTTTCTTT,-,TRBJ1-1,TRBV10-3,-
CASSFRTVPYEQYF,TGTGCCAGCAGCTTTAGGACGGTCCCCTACGAGCAGTACTTC,-,TRBJ2-7,TRBV5-5,-
CASSPSLGEQFF,TGTGCCAGCAGTCCAAGCTTGGGTGAGCAGTTCTTC,few,TRBJ2-1,TRBV12-3/TRBV12-4,-
CSVERVGHTEAFF,TGCAGCGTTGAAAGGGTGGGACACACTGAAGCTTTCTTT,-,TRBJ1-1,TRBV29-1,-
CASSLGTGAKGDEKLFF,TGTGCCAGCAGCTTAGGCACGGGGGCCAAAGGGGATGAAAAACTGTTTTTT,-,TRBJ1-4,TRBV11-2,-
CASSPRTGWQTQYF,TGTGCCAGCAGTCCCCGGACAGGGTGGCAGACCCAGTACTTC,-,TRBJ2-5,TRBV28,TRBD1
CASRVGGNQETQHF,TGTGCCAGCAGAGTTGGGGGCAACCAAGAGACCCAGCACTTC,few,TRBJ2-5,TRBV28,-
CASSSQREGLETQYF,TGTGCCAGCAGTTCCCAGCGGGAGGGCCTGGAGACCCAGTACTTC,-,TRBJ2-5,TRBV27,TRBD2
CAISDVGGSENEQFF,TGTGCCATCAGTGATGTGGGCGGGAGCGAGAATGAGCAGTTCTTC,few,TRBJ2-1,TRBV10-3,TRBD2
CASSLRRGGDLGKLFF,TGTGCCAGCAGCTTACGGCGGGGCGGAGACCTAGGAAAACTGTTTTTT,-,TRBJ1-4,TRBV7-9,-
CASSWDSYPYNEQFF,TGTGCCAGCTCATGGGACAGCTACCCCTACAATGAGCAGTTCTTC,-,TRBJ2-1,TRBV18,TRBD1
CATSRDGFRGLQPQHF,TGTGCCACCAGCAGAGATGGGTTCAGGGGGCTTCAGCCCCAGCATTTT,-,TRBJ1-5,TRBV15,TRBD1
CSARDWGTSTDTQYF,TGCAGTGCTAGAGATTGGGGAACGAGCACAGATACGCAGTATTTT,-,TRBJ2-3,TRBV20-1,-
CASTFTQWSLKSLNYGYTF,TGTGCCAGCACCTTTACTCAGTGGTCCCTGAAGTCCTTGAACTATGGCTACACCTTC,-,TRBJ1-2,TRBV6-1,-
CASSQTPGQGSEKLFF,TGCGCCAGCAGCCAAACCCCGGGACAGGGATCTGAAAAACTGTTTTTT,-,TRBJ1-4,TRBV4-3,TRBD1
CSAITSGNYEQYF,TGCAGTGCGATTACTAGCGGAAACTACGAGCAGTACTTC,few,TRBJ2-7,TRBV20-1,TRBD2
CASRWTSGRKNEQFF,TGTGCCAGCAGATGGACTAGCGGGAGAAAAAATGAGCAGTTCTTC,few,TRBJ2-1,TRBV6-6,TRBD2
CACWNSPVKYNEQFF,TGTGCCTGCTGGAACTCTCCGGTCAAATACAATGAGCAGTTCTTC,-,TRBJ2-1,TRBV30,-
CASSLDLTETQYF,TGTGCCAGCAGTCTAGATCTCACCGAGACCCAGTACTTC,many,TRBJ2-5,TRBV12-3/TRBV12-4,-
CASSWGQTATNEKLFF,TGTGCCAGCAGCTGGGGACAGACAGCAACTAATGAAAAACTGTTTTTT,-,TRBJ1-4,TRBV7-9,TRBD1
CASSLALAGKETQYF,TGTGCCAGCAGCTTAGCTCTAGCGGGGAAAGAGACCCAGTACTTC,-,TRBJ2-5,TRBV7-2,TRBD2
CASSLGPGRDTDTQYF,TGTGCCAGCAGCTTAGGACCGGGACGGGACACAGATACGCAGTATTTT,-,TRBJ2-3,TRBV13,-
CSARGGDSTSRETQYF,TGCAGTGCTAGGGGGGGGGACAGTACGAGTCGGGAGACCCAGTACTTC,-,TRBJ2-5,TRBV20-1,-
CASSLNFREHKNYGYTF,TGTGCCAGCAGCTTAAATTTCAGGGAACACAAAAACTATGGCTACACCTTC,few,TRBJ1-2,TRBV7-3,-
CASSPQGAIFYEQYF,TGTGCCAGCAGTCCACAGGGGGCAATTTTCTACGAGCAGTACTTC,many,TRBJ2-7,TRBV6-2/TRBV6-3,TRBD1
CASSPRSGGPSTDTQYF,TGTGCCAGCAGCCCCCGCAGCGGGGGACCTAGCACAGATACGCAGTATTTT,-,TRBJ2-3,TRBV7-2,TRBD2
CASSQGSGEKLLF,TGCGCCAGCAGCCAAGGATCGGGTGAAAAACTGCTTTTT,few,TRBJ1-4,TRBV4-3,-
CASSRGTSSYEQYF,TGTGCCAGCAGCAGAGGGACTAGCTCCTACGAGCAGTACTTC,-,TRBJ2-7,TRBV7-9,TRBD2
CASSKDSGLYEQYF,TGTGCCAGCAGTAAGGACAGTGGACTCTACGAGCAGTACTTC,few,TRBJ2-7,TRBV12-3/TRBV12-4,-
CASSGRRGDQTTDTQYF,TGTGCCAGCAGCGGTCGTCGCGGGGACCAGACCACAGATACGCAGTATTTT,few,TRBJ2-3,TRBV25-1,-
CASSPWASGRFQETQYF,TGTGCCAGCAGCCCTTGGGCTAGCGGGAGGTTCCAAGAGACCCAGTACTTC,-,TRBJ2-5,TRBV6-2/TRBV6-3,TRBD2
CASSYRVVFHEQYF,TGTGCCAGCAGTTACAGGGTTGTCTTCCACGAGCAGTACTTC,-,TRBJ2-7,TRBV28,-